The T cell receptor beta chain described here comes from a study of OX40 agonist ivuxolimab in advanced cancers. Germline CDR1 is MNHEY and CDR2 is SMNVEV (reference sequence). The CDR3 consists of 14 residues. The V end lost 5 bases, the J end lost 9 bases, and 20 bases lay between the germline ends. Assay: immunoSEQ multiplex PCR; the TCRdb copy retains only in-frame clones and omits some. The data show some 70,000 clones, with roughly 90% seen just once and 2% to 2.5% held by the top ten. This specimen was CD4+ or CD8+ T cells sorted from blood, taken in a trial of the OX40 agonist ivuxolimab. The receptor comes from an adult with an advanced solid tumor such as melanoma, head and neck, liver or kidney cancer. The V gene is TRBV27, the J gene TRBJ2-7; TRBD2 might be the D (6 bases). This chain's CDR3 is CASSPPGAVRVQYF. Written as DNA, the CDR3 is TGTGCCAGCAGTCCACCGGGAGCCGTACGAGTGCAGTACTTC.